Below are 9 T cell receptor beta chains sequenced from a single sample in a study of T cell changes during pregnancy in multiple sclerosis. The method was immunoSEQ multiplex PCR; TCRdb's version includes in-frame clones alone and lacks a portion of them. The sample has some 38,000 clones, around 91% seen once. The input for sequencing was CD4+ T cells from peripheral blood mononuclear cells, taken in the second trimester of pregnancy. Every receptor here comes from a female donor in good health, enrolled as a control in a pregnancy study.

The J gene is TRBJ2-1, the V gene TRBV21-1; TRBD2 was called by the table and not checked on the DNA. TRBV21-1 is a recognized pseudogene. CDR3 length equals 17 residues. CDR3 sequence (DNA): TGTGCCAGCTTCAAGAGCGGGGGGGCAGATTCCTACAATGAGCAGTTCTTC. Amino acids: CASFKSGGADSYNEQFF.

The chain couples TRBV19 to TRBJ1-6; possibly TRBD1 for D (6 bases). Germline-derived CDR1 and CDR2 are LNHDA and SQIVND (reference sequence). Trimming removed 6 bases at V and 6 bases at J, with 18 bases between. The CDR3 is 16 residues long. The CDR3 reads CASSNIQGGVNSPLHF. Written as DNA, the CDR3 is TGTGCCAGTAGCAATATACAGGGCGGAGTTAATTCACCCCTCCACTTT.

The V and J genes are TRBV28 and TRBJ1-2, with a possible D match to TRBD1 (6 bases). Trimming cost V 4 bases and J 0 bases, with 12 bases left between them. Looked up from germline, CDR1 is MDHEN and CDR2 is SYDVKM. The CDR3 extends over 15 amino acids. CDR3 nucleotides: TGTGCCAGCAGTTCGCCAGGACAGCCTAACTATGGCTACACCTTC. It yields the protein CASSSPGQPNYGYTF.

The chain links TRBV7-3 to TRBJ2-3; TRBD2 aligns across 9 bases. With 0 bases clipped from V and 3 bases from J, the junction kept 1 base outside the gene matches. Germline V CDR1 and CDR2: SGHTA, FQGTGA. CDR3 length: 15 amino acids. CDR3 DNA sequence: TGTGCCAGCAGCTTAACTAGCGGGGGTACAGATACGCAGTATTTT. It yields the protein CASSLTSGGTDTQYF.

This chain connects TRBV18 to TRBJ1-4; D gene unclear. The ends were cut back, 2 bases at V and 4 bases at J, with 8 bases in the middle. The CDR3 length is 14 residues. Looked up from germline, CDR1 is KGHSH and CDR2 is LQKENI. Here the CDR3 DNA reads TGTGCCAGCTCACCATCTCACGGTAATGAAAAACTGTTTTTT. Its translation: CASSPSHGNEKLFF.

The CDR3 region has the DNA TGTGCCTGTGAGGGGGCCAGAGGCTATGGCTACACCTTC. Its protein is CACEGARGYGYTF. The rearrangement links TRBV30 to TRBJ1-2; 7 bases fit TRBD1. The CDR3 sequence is 13 residues long. Trimming cost V 6 bases and J 4 bases; bases outside gene matches: 8. The germline V gene encodes CDR1 GTSNPN and CDR2 SVGIG (reference sequence).

The V gene is TRBV5-1, the J gene TRBJ2-5; 7 bases fit TRBD2. CDR1 and CDR2 from the germline V gene are SGHRS and YFSETQ. The CDR3 length is 14 residues. Trimming took 2 bases from V and 2 from J; bases not matched to a gene: 3. CDR3 in DNA: TGCGCCAGCAGCTTCCCGGGGGGTCAAGAGACCCAGTACTTC. It specifies CASSFPGGQETQYF.

This chain links TRBV28 with TRBJ1-2, with 7 nucleotides matching TRBD1. This CDR3 is built from 14 residues. CDR1 MDHEN and CDR2 SYDVKM come from the germline V gene. With 6 bases clipped from V and 8 bases from J, the junction kept 12 bases outside the gene matches. The CDR3 nucleotides are TGTGCCAGCAGCCTCACAGGGGTTCCCTACGGCTACACCTTC. Residues: CASSLTGVPYGYTF.

V usage is TRBV5-1 and J usage is TRBJ2-6, with D maybe TRBD1 (6 bases). CDR1 and CDR2 (germline): SGHRS, YFSETQ. The CDR3 runs 15 residues. Trimming stripped 0 bases from V and 2 bases from J, with 6 bases between. The CDR3 loop is CASSLEGAGANVLTF. CDR3 coding DNA: TGCGCCAGCAGCTTGGAGGGGGCTGGGGCCAACGTCCTGACTTTC.